Presented here are 21 T cell receptor beta chains from one specimen sequenced in a study of T-cell reconstitution after alpha-beta-depleted transplantation in children. This sample's TCRbeta library carried unique molecular identifier barcodes. TCRdb ran MiXCR on the PCR reads and lists one entry per CDR3 protein. The sample includes more than 200,000 distinct CDR3 sequences, roughly 24% of them seen just once. The sample consisted of PBMCs, taken before TCRalphabeta/CD19-depleted stem cell transplant. The source of these receptors is a girl aged 2 to 10 with Fanconi anemia, due to receive a stem cell transplant.

The table lists this clonotype with many counts. This sequence joins TRBV30 and TRBJ2-1; D not resolved. The germline gives CDR1 GTSNPN, CDR2 SVGIG (reference sequence). This CDR3 region has 11 residues. The germline V and J ends were trimmed by 4 bases and 7 bases, with 8 bases remaining between them. CDR3 sequence: CAWNPPNEQFF. The CDR3 bases are TGTGCCTGGAATCCGCCAAATGAGCAGTTCTTC.

V usage is TRBV20-1 and J usage is TRBJ1-1; D remains unclear. The CDR3 length is 11 residues. The ends were cut back, 0 bases at V and 7 bases at J, with 6 bases in the middle. The V gene's germline CDR1 is DFQATT and CDR2 SNEGSKA (reference sequence). The CDR3 DNA sequence: TGCAGTGCTAGAGAGTGGGGTGAAGCTTTCTTT. This codes for CSAREWGEAFF.

This clonotype was counted many times. This sequence joins TRBV29-1 and TRBJ2-7, with D possibly being TRBD1 (6 bases). The CDR3 totals 13 residues. The ends were cut back, 4 bases at V and 1 base at J, with 11 bases in the middle. Per the germline V gene, CDR1 is SQVTM and CDR2 is ANQGSEA. The CDR3 loop is CSVALGGSYEQYF. CDR3 nucleotides: TGCAGCGTTGCTTTAGGGGGATCCTACGAGCAGTACTTC.

This clonotype showed up many times. This chain uses TRBV25-1 with TRBJ2-3; perhaps TRBD2 as D (5 bases). Germline loops: CDR1 MGHDK, CDR2 SYGVNS. CDR3 length: 13 amino acids. Trimming stripped 6 bases from V and 5 bases from J, with 12 bases between. The CDR3 coding sequence is TGTGCCAGCAGACCCACGGAGGTAGATACGCAGTATTTT. Translating gives CASRPTEVDTQYF.

CDR3 sequence (DNA): TGTGCCAGCATGGTGAACGGGGCCAACGTCCTGACTTTC. It codes for CASMVNGANVLTF. The chain links TRBV7-3 to TRBJ2-6; no reliable D call. Trimming stripped 7 bases from V and 4 bases from J, with 8 bases between. From germline, CDR1 is SGHTA and CDR2 FQGTGA. CDR3 size: 13 residues.

The table lists this clonotype with a few counts. J is TRBJ2-1 and V is TRBV29-1; TRBD2 agrees at 11 bases. Germline CDR1 SQVTM, CDR2 ANQGSEA. V was pared by 8 bases and J by 4 bases, with 4 bases of the junction left unmatched. The CDR3 loop spans 13 amino acids. CDR3 sequence (DNA): TGCAGCTTGCGACTAGCGGGGTACAATGAGCAGTTCTTC. This codes for CSLRLAGYNEQFF.

This chain links TRBV25-1 with TRBJ2-4; D is perhaps TRBD1 (6 bases). V was pared by 4 bases and J by 6 bases, with 19 bases between. The CDR3 runs 16 residues. Germline V gives CDR1 MGHDK, CDR2 SYGVNS. CDR3 loop: CASSVTGTLPGNIQYF. The CDR3 DNA reads as TGTGCCAGCAGTGTGACCGGGACACTTCCAGGAAACATTCAGTACTTC.

The chain employs TRBV4-2 and TRBJ2-7; a weak D match, TRBD1 (6 bases). This CDR3 has 14 amino acids. Per the germline V gene, CDR1 is LGHNA and CDR2 is YNFKEQ. Trimming left V 4 bases short and J 0 bases short, with 10 bases between. CDR3 amino acids: CASSPRDNSYEQYF. Here the CDR3 DNA reads TGTGCCAGCAGCCCCCGGGACAACTCCTACGAGCAGTACTTC.

This clonotype was seen at least ten times. The CDR3 loop reads CSVWDRNNEQFF. The DNA of the CDR3 is TGCAGCGTCTGGGACCGGAACAATGAGCAGTTCTTC. The chain joins TRBV29-1 to TRBJ2-1; D is tentatively TRBD1 or TRBD2 (5 bases each). V lost 6 bases to trimming and J lost 5 bases, with 11 bases between them. Germline V CDR1 and CDR2: SQVTM, ANQGSEA. The CDR3 is 12 residues long.

This chain links TRBV7-9 with TRBJ1-4; D remains ambiguous. V lost 4 bases and J lost 0, with 6 bases in between. The length of the CDR3 is 14 residues. Germline V CDR1 and CDR2: SEHNR, FQNEAQ (reference sequence). The CDR3 loop reads CASSWITTNEKLFF. The CDR3 nucleotides read TGTGCCAGCAGCTGGATTACAACTAATGAAAAACTGTTTTTT.

This clonotype showed up many times. The chain employs TRBV29-1 and TRBJ1-2; D might be TRBD1 (5 bases). Germline-derived CDR1 and CDR2 are SQVTM and ANQGSEA. V lost 4 bases to trimming and J lost 4 bases, with 13 bases between them. This CDR3 comprises 13 residues. The CDR3 sequence is CSVGVRAPYGYTF. The CDR3 coding sequence is TGCAGCGTTGGTGTCAGGGCCCCCTATGGCTACACCTTC.

The CDR3 bases are TGTGCCAGCAGTGAAGCCCCAGGGACTAGCAACACAGATACGCAGTATTTT. Encoded protein: CASSEAPGTSNTDTQYF. The chain recombines TRBV25-1 with TRBJ2-3; TRBD2 matches 9 bases. From germline, CDR1 is MGHDK and CDR2 SYGVNS. The CDR3 sequence is 17 residues long. V gave up 2 bases and J gave up 2 bases; unmatched junction bases: 8.

In its sample, this clonotype was seen many times. This sequence joins TRBV12-3 or TRBV12-4 and TRBJ2-2; D not certain. With 5 bases removed from V and 7 bases from J, the gap between germline ends came to 8 bases. The CDR3 is 12 residues long. CDR3 in amino acids: CASSPPLGELFF. The CDR3 DNA reads TGTGCCAGCAGTCCTCCCCTCGGGGAGCTGTTTTTT.

This clonotype was counted many times. The chain couples TRBV20-1 to TRBJ1-4; 10 bases line up with TRBD1. This CDR3 is built from 15 residues. J lost 7 bases, V lost 4 bases, and 9 bases had no gene match. Germline V gene data show CDR1 as DFQATT and CDR2 as SNEGSKA (reference sequence). Here the CDR3 reads CSAIVTGGASEKLFF. The DNA for the CDR3 is TGCAGTGCTATTGTGACAGGGGGCGCGAGTGAAAAACTGTTTTTT.

The V gene is TRBV2, the J gene TRBJ2-3, with D perhaps TRBD1 or TRBD2 (5 bases each). V shed 6 bases and J shed 1 base, with 14 bases lying between them. Germline-derived CDR1 and CDR2 are SNHLY and FYNNEI. CDR3 length: 15 residues. As DNA, the CDR3 is TGTGCCAGCAGCCTCCTCGGGGACGGCACAGATACGCAGTATTTT. This translates into CASSLLGDGTDTQYF.

The chain combines TRBV11-2 with TRBJ2-3; TRBD1 might be the D (6 bases). Germline CDR1 is SGHAT and CDR2 is FQNNGV. V was shortened by 3 bases and J by 4 bases, with 14 bases between the two germline ends. The CDR3 has 15 amino acids. The CDR3 loop is CASSLTGPLADTQYF. The CDR3 coding sequence is TGTGCCAGCAGCTTGACAGGACCCCTCGCAGATACGCAGTATTTT.

This clonotype was detected many times. The chain joins TRBV4-2 to TRBJ2-1; D call uncertain. The V gene's germline CDR1 is LGHNA and CDR2 YNFKEQ. Trimming removed 4 bases from V and 6 bases from J, with 10 bases in between. The CDR3 loop spans 13 amino acids. The CDR3 loop is CASSPPRRNEQFF. CDR3 coding DNA: TGTGCCAGCAGCCCTCCACGGCGCAATGAGCAGTTCTTC.

This clonotype was observed a few times. J is TRBJ2-7 and V is TRBV20-1, with D unresolved. The V gene lost 1 base and the J gene lost 5 bases, with 12 bases spanning the gap. CDR3 length: 13 amino acids. Germline V gene sequence: CDR1 DFQATT, CDR2 SNEGSKA (reference sequence). CDR3 coding DNA: TGCAGTGCTAGAGGCCCCTTTTTCGACGAGCAGTACTTC. Translated: CSARGPFFDEQYF.

At least ten counts were recorded for this clonotype. The CDR3 nucleotides are TGCAGCGGAACACTCCCCCAAGAGACCCAGTACTTC. Translating gives CSGTLPQETQYF. The J gene is TRBJ2-5, the V gene TRBV20-1; D gene uncertain. Germline V gives CDR1 DFQATT, CDR2 SNEGSKA (reference sequence). This CDR3 region has 12 residues.

The chain couples TRBV11-2 to TRBJ2-1; weak D call: TRBD1 (7 bases). Between the trimmed V and J ends, which lost 4 bases and 5 bases, there was a span of 24 bases. The CDR3 consists of 18 residues. CDR1 and CDR2 from the germline V gene are SGHAT and FQNNGV. The CDR3 DNA reads TGTGCCAGCAGCTCCCGAGGGGGCTTAGGAGGGGGGCACAATGAGCAGTTCTTC. It translates to CASSSRGGLGGGHNEQFF.

The gene calls are TRBV20-1 and TRBJ2-1; tentatively, D is TRBD2 (6 bases). The CDR3 is made up of 12 amino acids. Deletions cut 5 bases from V and 4 bases from J, with 9 bases between. Germline loops: CDR1 DFQATT, CDR2 SNEGSKA (reference sequence). CDR3 sequence (DNA): TGCAGTGCTGGGACTTTTTACAATGAGCAGTTCTTC. It yields the protein CSAGTFYNEQFF.